This T cell receptor beta chain was captured by sequencing in a study of T cells in Graves' hyperthyroidism and ophthalmopathy. Study-wide results and limits: By a 13 V-J model, ophthalmopathy was set apart from stable hyperthyroidism.

The CDR3 has 12 residues. Trimming left V 5 bases short and J 2 bases short, with 7 bases between. The germline V gene encodes CDR1 LGHDT and CDR2 YNNKEL (reference sequence). A remark on this clonotype: As yet, its antigen is unknown.

It was 8.5 to 10 ml of fresh peripheral blood that supplied the PBMCs. Amplified TCR beta CDR3 regions came from RNA transcripts. The HTBI primer set was used in a first-round RT-PCR of the TCR CDR3. TCRdb fed the multiplex PCR reads into MiXCR, producing one record per CDR3 protein. The sample includes almost 500,000 distinct CDR3 sequences, about 20% of them seen just once. The V and J genes are TRBV3-1 and TRBJ2-7; D unclear. Sample: blood. This clonotype originated in a woman in her 70s with Graves' ophthalmopathy. The CDR3 loop reads CASSVSPYEQYF. CDR3 DNA sequence: TGTGCCAGCAGCGTGAGCCCCTACGAGCAGTACTTC.